The entry below gives a single T cell receptor (beta chain) sequence along with its context. Treatment defined: randomized to nivolumab then ipilimumab (arm A) or the reverse (arm B). These data come from a study of sequential checkpoint blockade in melanoma. Study in general: First-line arms were nivolumab then ipilimumab, or the reverse, randomized 1:1. 75 to 95 pretreatment tumor DNA samples were TCRβ immunosequenced.

V shed 6 bases and J shed 3 bases, with 14 bases lying between them. CDR1 and CDR2 (germline): MDHEN, SYDVKM. The CDR3 loop spans 14 amino acids. This table comes from immunoSEQ multiplex PCR, and its TCRdb copy is limited to in-frame clones, with some not included. This sample yields some 3,200 clones, of which under 20% are seen a single time; less than 10% belongs to the top ten. The sample here was tumor tissue (inferred from file names), taken from a patient given nivolumab and ipilimumab in sequence. This chain uses TRBV28 with TRBJ2-5; D unresolved. This TCR was recovered from a human donor with melanoma. The chain's CDR3 is CASSPSAKKETQYF. For the CDR3, the DNA is TGTGCCAGCAGCCCCTCGGCTAAGAAAGAGACCCAGTACTTC. Based on the CDR3 plus reference TRBV28 and TRBJ2-5, the full variable domain is DVKVTQSSRYLVKRTGEKVFLECVQDMDHENMFWYRQDPGLGLRLIYFSYDVKMKEKGDIPEGYSVSREKKERFSLILESASTNQTSMYLCASSPSAKKETQYFGPGTRLLVL.